The 30 T cell receptor beta chains in this list originate from one sample, sequenced in a study of CD8 T cells in ankylosing spondylitis. Regarding the study as a whole: One TCR beta motif, made up of several highly homologous variants, appeared characteristic of ankylosing spondylitis blood.

TCRdb called the 5' RACE reads again in MiXCR, with one record for every CDR3 protein. This table holds fewer than 500,000 distinct CDR3 sequences, about 22% found once. The antigens these receptors bind are not known. Sequencing used blood, either unsorted or a sorted T cell fraction (not recorded which). These receptors all stem from a male donor with ankylosing spondylitis.

The V and J genes are TRBV5-5 and TRBJ2-5, with D unclear. Trimming stripped 0 bases from V and 0 bases from J, with 6 bases between. Germline V CDR1 and CDR2: SGHKS, YYEKEE (reference sequence). The CDR3 is made up of 14 amino acids. CDR3 bases: TGTGCCAGCAGCTTGGCACGGAACCAAGAGACCCAGTACTTC. It translates to CASSLARNQETQYF.

The V gene is TRBV5-1, the J gene TRBJ1-2, with a weak D call TRBD1 (5 bases). The CDR3 length is 14 residues. The ends were cut back, 7 bases at V and 3 bases at J, with 16 bases in the middle. Germline-derived CDR1 and CDR2 are SGHRS and YFSETQ. DNA of the CDR3: TGCGCCAGCCGCACAGGTGCGGATGACTATGGCTACACCTTC. The encoded protein is CASRTGADDYGYTF.

The chain links TRBV7-2 to TRBJ1-1; D is ambiguous. The germline gives CDR1 SGHTA, CDR2 FQGNSA. The CDR3 has 13 residues. The V gene lost 2 bases and the J gene lost 3 bases, with 7 bases spanning the gap. CDR3 nucleotide sequence: TGTGCCAGCAGCTTACGGGATTACACTGAAGCTTTCTTT. It codes for CASSLRDYTEAFF.

This clonotype turned up a few times. This chain uses TRBV15 with TRBJ1-2, with D unclear. V lost 5 bases, J lost 4 bases, and 14 bases lay in between. The CDR3 is 14 amino acids. From germline, CDR1 is LNHNV and CDR2 YYDKDF (reference sequence). CDR3 sequence: CATSLRGSFYGYTF. The CDR3 DNA reads TGTGCCACCAGCCTCCGTGGGAGCTTCTATGGCTACACCTTC.

This clonotype has a handful of counts. The rearrangement joins TRBV20-1 to TRBJ2-1, with 9 bases lining up with TRBD2. The germline V gene has CDR1 DFQATT and CDR2 SNEGSKA (reference sequence). Germline trimming cut 0 bases from V and 0 bases from J; bases unmatched to any gene: 3. This CDR3 is built from 16 residues. The CDR3 sequence is CSARDSSGSSYNEQFF. DNA of the CDR3: TGCAGTGCTAGAGATAGTAGCGGGAGCTCCTACAATGAGCAGTTCTTC.

This clonotype has only a few counts. This chain links TRBV3-1 with TRBJ2-7, with unresolved D. The germline V gene encodes CDR1 LGHDT and CDR2 YNNKEL (reference sequence). The CDR3 spans 12 residues. V lost 0 bases, J lost 5 bases, and 5 bases lay in between. CDR3 sequence (DNA): TGTGCCAGCAGCCAAGACTATAACGAGCAGTACTTC. Protein: CASSQDYNEQYF.

The rearrangement links TRBV11-2 to TRBJ2-1; the match to TRBD2 covers 10 bases. Trimming took 4 bases from V and 5 from J; bases not matched to a gene: 8. The CDR3 covers 16 residues. Germline V gives CDR1 SGHAT, CDR2 FQNNGV. The CDR3 reads CASSSLAGGGHNEQFF. Here the CDR3 DNA reads TGTGCCAGCAGCTCCTTAGCGGGAGGTGGGCACAATGAGCAGTTCTTC.

The J gene is TRBJ1-5, the V gene TRBV19; weak D call: TRBD1 (5 bases). This CDR3 comprises 13 residues. Germline V CDR1 and CDR2: LNHDA, SQIVND (reference sequence). V lost 4 bases to trimming and J lost 5 bases, with 9 bases between them. CDR3 bases: TGTGCCAGTAGTACGAGGGGCTATCAGCCCCAGCATTTT. Translation: CASSTRGYQPQHF.

J is TRBJ2-5 and V is TRBV20-1; D ambiguous. V lost 2 bases, J lost 4 bases, and 8 bases lay in between. There are 12 residues in the CDR3. CDR1 is DFQATT and CDR2 is SNEGSKA in the germline V gene (reference sequence). In nucleotides, the CDR3 is TGCAGTGCTAGACCCCTAATAGAGACCCAGTACTTC. As protein: CSARPLIETQYF.

The V call is TRBV20-1, the J call TRBJ1-2, with D possibly being TRBD1 (5 bases). Trimming cost V 2 bases and J 3 bases, with 19 bases left between them. Germline lookup yields CDR1 DFQATT and CDR2 SNEGSKA (reference sequence). The CDR3 is 16 amino acids. The CDR3 is CSARPQRGTSYYGYTF. The CDR3 region has the DNA TGCAGTGCTAGACCCCAGCGCGGGACCTCATACTATGGCTACACCTTC.

This chain links TRBV12-3 or TRBV12-4 with TRBJ1-6; tentatively, D is TRBD1 (5 bases). V gave up 2 bases and J gave up 6 bases, with 11 bases separating them. The CDR3 spans 15 residues. In DNA form, the CDR3 reads TGTGCCAGCAGTTTAATGGGGACTTCTAATTCACCCCTCCACTTT. This codes for CASSLMGTSNSPLHF.

The chain links TRBV4-2 to TRBJ2-7, with TRBD2 identical over 9 bases. CDR3 length: 17 amino acids. Trimming cost V 1 base and J 2 bases; bases outside gene matches: 9. Germline CDR1 LGHNA, CDR2 YNFKEQ. This CDR3 is CASSQVMTSGLAYEQYF. Written as DNA, the CDR3 is TGTGCCAGCAGCCAAGTGATGACTAGCGGCCTCGCCTACGAGCAGTACTTC.

The gene calls are TRBV7-9 and TRBJ2-3, with D perhaps assigned TRBD1 or TRBD2 (5 bases each). Germline V CDR1 and CDR2: SEHNR, FQNEAQ (reference sequence). Deletions cut 3 bases from V and 6 bases from J, with 10 bases between. The CDR3 runs to 13 residues. DNA for the CDR3: TGTGCCAGCAGCTTTGGGGGAGTTGATACGCAGTATTTT. Its translation is CASSFGGVDTQYF.

This chain joins TRBV5-1 and TRBJ2-3, with D possibly TRBD2 on 6 matching bases. Trimming left V 5 bases short and J 2 bases short, with 15 bases between. CDR1 and CDR2 (germline): SGHRS, YFSETQ. The CDR3 sequence is 15 residues long. The CDR3: CASRDAGLLTDTQYF. The CDR3 region has the DNA TGCGCCAGCAGGGATGCGGGACTCCTCACAGATACGCAGTATTTT. Combining the CDR3 with reference TRBV5-1 and TRBJ2-3 gives the whole variable domain KAGVTQTPRYLIKTRGQQVTLSCSPISGHRSVSWYQQTPGQGLQFLFEYFSETQRNKGNFPGRFSGRQFSNSRSEMNVSTLELGDSALYLCASRDAGLLTDTQYFGPGTRLTVL.

This chain links TRBV5-1 with TRBJ2-3, with D uncertain. The V gene lost 0 bases and the J gene lost 2 bases, with 10 bases spanning the gap. This CDR3 spans 15 amino acids. Germline V gene sequence: CDR1 SGHRS, CDR2 YFSETQ. The CDR3 loop is CASSLALPNTDTQYF. The DNA of the CDR3 is TGCGCCAGCAGCTTGGCCCTCCCCAACACAGATACGCAGTATTTT.

J is TRBJ2-4 and V is TRBV7-3, with D uncertain. V was trimmed by 5 bases and J by 0 bases, leaving 11 bases between them. CDR3 length: 15 amino acids. The V gene's germline CDR1 is SGHTA and CDR2 FQGTGA. The CDR3 region has the DNA TGTGCCAGCAGCCCCCTGGTGATAGCCAAAAACATTCAGTACTTC. Protein: CASSPLVIAKNIQYF.

This clonotype showed up just a few times. The chain has TRBV11-2 and TRBJ2-5, with D uncertain. Germline CDR1 and CDR2: SGHAT and FQNNGV. This CDR3 spans 13 amino acids. With 4 bases removed from V and 5 bases from J, the gap between germline ends came to 11 bases. The CDR3 DNA follows: TGTGCCAGCAGCTCGTTTCCCCGGGAGACCCAGTACTTC. Amino acids: CASSSFPRETQYF.

The V and J genes are TRBV27 and TRBJ2-3; TRBD1 might be the D (5 bases). Germline V gives CDR1 MNHEY, CDR2 SMNVEV (reference sequence). This CDR3 contains 16 residues. V was trimmed by 5 bases and J by 0 bases, leaving 15 bases between them. CDR3 amino acids: CASSPPDRGSTDTQYF. In DNA form, the CDR3 reads TGTGCCAGCAGTCCACCCGACAGAGGTAGCACAGATACGCAGTATTTT.

This clonotype was seen a handful of times. This chain links TRBV7-3 with TRBJ2-3; D unresolved. The germline CDR1 and CDR2 sequences are SGHTA and FQGTGA. V shed 5 bases and J shed 1 base, with 7 bases lying between them. CDR3 length: 13 amino acids. CDR3 in DNA: TGTGCCAGCAGCGTCCCAGGCACAGATACGCAGTATTTT. Protein: CASSVPGTDTQYF.

This clonotype was picked up a small number of times. This chain links TRBV19 with TRBJ1-1; the match to TRBD1 covers 8 bases. The germline V gene encodes CDR1 LNHDA and CDR2 SQIVND (reference sequence). The CDR3 is 16 amino acids. V was clipped by 3 bases and J by 1 base; unmatched bases: 7. The CDR3 reads CASSIRYQGANTEAFF. In nucleotides, the CDR3 is TGTGCCAGTAGTATCAGATATCAGGGGGCGAACACTGAAGCTTTCTTT.

This clonotype was detected ten times or more. The rearrangement joins TRBV4-1 to TRBJ1-2; D may be TRBD1 (6 bases). V was pared by 1 base and J by 0 bases, with 9 bases between. The germline gives CDR1 MGHRA, CDR2 YSYEKL. CDR3 length equals 15 residues. The CDR3 sequence: CASSQGSGANYGYTF. In DNA, the CDR3 is TGCGCCAGCAGCCAAGGGTCAGGGGCTAACTATGGCTACACCTTC.

This clonotype was detected a few times. The chain uses TRBV20-1 and TRBJ2-3; 7 positions agree with TRBD2. The CDR3 covers 16 residues. CDR1 DFQATT and CDR2 SNEGSKA come from the germline V gene (reference sequence). V was pared by 4 bases and J by 1 base, with 11 bases of the junction left unmatched. The CDR3 nucleotides read TGCAGTGCTACCCTATTAAGAACTAGCGGCACAGATACGCAGTATTTT. Amino acids: CSATLLRTSGTDTQYF.

This clonotype has only a few counts. V gene TRBV29-1 combines with J gene TRBJ1-3; D perhaps matches TRBD1 (5 bases). Germline V gives CDR1 SQVTM, CDR2 ANQGSEA. The V end was cut by 7 bases, the J end by 4 bases, with 17 bases between. The CDR3 is 14 residues long. This CDR3 reads CSALGREYGNTIYF. The CDR3, as DNA: TGCAGCGCCCTTGGCAGGGAGTACGGAAACACCATATATTTT.

V gene TRBV20-1 combines with J gene TRBJ2-1, with TRBD2 matching 12 bases. Germline values: CDR1 DFQATT, CDR2 SNEGSKA (reference sequence). CDR3 length: 17 residues. V shed 6 bases and J 0 bases; nucleotides not matched to a gene: 9. CDR3 DNA sequence: TGCAGTGCCTGGACTAGCGGGGATCCTTACTCCTACAATGAGCAGTTCTTC. Its protein product is CSAWTSGDPYSYNEQFF.

This clonotype has only a few counts. The chain couples TRBV7-9 to TRBJ2-3; weak D call: TRBD2 (6 bases). V was trimmed by 1 base and J by 4 bases, leaving 9 bases between them. In germline, CDR1 is SEHNR, CDR2 FQNEAQ (reference sequence). The CDR3 has 14 amino acids. The CDR3, as DNA: TGTGCCAGCAGCTTAGGCGGGAACTCAGATACGCAGTATTTT. Amino acid sequence: CASSLGGNSDTQYF.

This chain links TRBV28 with TRBJ2-5; no reliable D call. Trimming shortened V by 3 bases and J by 4 bases, and 15 bases separated the two germline ends. Germline lookup yields CDR1 MDHEN and CDR2 SYDVKM. CDR3 size: 15 residues. The CDR3 bases are TGTGCCAGCAGTTTCCGGCCCCCGCCGTTAGAGACCCAGTACTTC. Its translation is CASSFRPPPLETQYF. Variable domain in full (rest from reference TRBV28 and TRBJ2-5): DVKVTQSSRYLVKRTGEKVFLECVQDMDHENMFWYRQDPGLGLRLIYFSYDVKMKEKGDIPEGYSVSREKKERFSLILESASTNQTSMYLCASSFRPPPLETQYFGPGTRLLVL.

The gene calls are TRBV28 and TRBJ2-1; D perhaps matches TRBD2 (5 bases). The length of the CDR3 is 12 residues. The germline V and J ends were trimmed by 11 bases and 2 bases, with 10 bases remaining between them. Per germline, CDR1 MDHEN and CDR2 SYDVKM. The CDR3 sequence is CAPRGPYNEQFF. The CDR3 bases are TGTGCCCCCCGGGGTCCCTACAATGAGCAGTTCTTC. Full variable domain (remainder filled in from reference TRBV28 and TRBJ2-1): DVKVTQSSRYLVKRTGEKVFLECVQDMDHENMFWYRQDPGLGLRLIYFSYDVKMKEKGDIPEGYSVSREKKERFSLILESASTNQTSMYLCAPRGPYNEQFFGPGTRLTVL.

This clonotype has a single count. The rearrangement links TRBV5-1 to TRBJ2-5, with TRBD1 identical over 7 bases. Germline CDR1 SGHRS, CDR2 YFSETQ. With V trimmed by 3 bases and J by 3 bases, 8 bases remained unmatched. The CDR3 sequence is 15 residues long. This CDR3 reads CASSWATGEEETQYF. In DNA, the CDR3 is TGCGCCAGCAGCTGGGCAACAGGGGAAGAAGAGACCCAGTACTTC.

This clonotype was picked up a small number of times. DNA for the CDR3: TGTGCCTGGACTAGCCCGTACCAAGAGACCCAGTACTTC. This codes for CAWTSPYQETQYF. The rearrangement uses TRBV30 and TRBJ2-5, with a possible D match to TRBD2 (5 bases). The germline V gene has CDR1 GTSNPN and CDR2 SVGIG (reference sequence). The ends were cut back, 4 bases at V and 0 bases at J, with 9 bases in the middle. This CDR3 comprises 13 residues.

V usage is TRBV12-3 or TRBV12-4 and J usage is TRBJ2-1; tentative D call: TRBD1 (6 bases). V shed 7 bases and J shed 12 bases, with 16 bases lying between them. This CDR3 has 12 amino acids. The CDR3 reads CASTAGQKRQFF. The CDR3 region has the DNA TGTGCCAGCACCGCCGGACAGAAACGGCAGTTCTTC.